These T cell receptor beta chains were read from a single sample in a study of post-analysis software for immune sequencing data. TCRdb re-analysed the PCR reads in MiXCR, keeping a single row per CDR3 protein. The data show around 710,000 distinct CDR3 sequences, with 46% seen just once and 4.9% held by the top ten. Sequencing was done on a sample of blood. Receptor source: a girl between 10 and 17 years old with multiple sclerosis. Both conserved end residues are part of each CDR3. The D gene is left open where the match is weak. Clone sizes are given selectively: once, few, many, or a class where the clone is expanded.

clone_size,v_call,j_call,d_call,cdr3_nt,cdr3_aa
NA,TRBV5-1,TRBJ2-7,NA,TGCGCCAGCAAAGGAGACGGGTTCTACGAGCAGTACTTC,CASKGDGFYEQYF
few,TRBV12-3/TRBV12-4,TRBJ2-7,NA,TGTGCCAGCAGTTTAGGGTGGGGGGAGCAGTACTTC,CASSLGWGEQYF
NA,TRBV7-9,TRBJ1-2,NA,TGTGCCAGCAGCCCATTGGGCCTAGCTAACTATGGCTACACCTTC,CASSPLGLANYGYTF
few,TRBV20-1,TRBJ2-1,NA,TGCAGTGCTAGAGGGGAATGGTTAAGGAATGAGCAGTTCTTC,CSARGEWLRNEQFF
few,TRBV2,TRBJ1-2,TRBD1,TGTGCCAGCAGTCCCGGGACAGGGGAATTCTATGGCTACACCTTC,CASSPGTGEFYGYTF
NA,TRBV3-1,TRBJ1-2,TRBD1,TGTGCCAGCAGCCAAGCCTTTGGACAGGGGGGTGGCTACACCTTC,CASSQAFGQGGGYTF
NA,TRBV4-1,TRBJ2-7,NA,TGCGCCAGCAGCCAAGGGTGGGACTACGAGCAGTACTTC,CASSQGWDYEQYF
few,TRBV6-5,TRBJ2-7,TRBD2,TGTGCCAGCAGTTACTCAAATCGAGGACTAGCCCAGTACTTC,CASSYSNRGLAQYF
NA,TRBV6-5,TRBJ2-5,TRBD2,TGTGCCAGCAGTTACTCAAGCAGAAGCGGGAGGGCCTTAGAGACCCAGTACTTC,CASSYSSRSGRALETQYF
NA,TRBV20-1,TRBJ1-2,NA,TGCAGTGCTGCTGGACATTACCTATATGGCTACACCTTC,CSAAGHYLYGYTF
NA,TRBV7-9,TRBJ2-7,NA,TGTGCCAGCAGCTTAGGGCAGGACGAGCAGTACTTC,CASSLGQDEQYF
NA,TRBV15,TRBJ1-1,NA,TGTGCCACCAGCAGAGGGGCGGACAGCGCTAAAGCTTTCTTT,CATSRGADSAKAFF
NA,TRBV7-9,TRBJ2-1,TRBD2,TGTGCCAGCAGCTTAGGATCGGGTAGCGGGGAGTATGGGATCAATGAGCAGTTCTTC,CASSLGSGSGEYGINEQFF
NA,TRBV12-3/TRBV12-4,TRBJ1-1,NA,TGTGCCAGCAGTCCGGGGGTGGGAGGACCGAACACTGAAGCTTTCTTT,CASSPGVGGPNTEAFF
few,TRBV12-3/TRBV12-4,TRBJ2-7,NA,TGTGCCAGCAGCCTAACGGGCCTCCTGGAGCAGTACTTC,CASSLTGLLEQYF
NA,TRBV5-5,TRBJ1-2,NA,TGTGCCAGCAGCCCGACGAACTGGAAGAACTATGGCTACACCTTC,CASSPTNWKNYGYTF
NA,TRBV12-3/TRBV12-4,TRBJ1-1,NA,TGTGCCACCGGGTCCCCCAACACTGAAGCTTTCTTT,CATGSPNTEAFF